This TCR beta chain appears in the sequencing data of a study of shared clonotypes between healthy human individuals (dated by TCRdb to the early 2020s). Regarding the complete study: Two women and three men aged 18 to 49 years were included in the cohort. Leukapheresis yielded between about 0.85 and 10 billion PBMCs per donor. Per donor, three plates each were used for CD4 naive and CD4 memory, two for CD8 naive, and one for CD8 memory. To increase sequencing depth and limit assay-specific biases, different laboratories used diverse techniques to prepare libraries and sequence TCR repertoires. The study deeply sequenced blood TCR repertoires of several healthy adults to estimate repertoire size and the extent of clonotype sharing between individuals. General study outcomes and caveats: Only blood was sampled, and tissue TCR repertoires likely differ from those in blood. The genetic and exposure-history diversity represented was limited by the small number of donors. Rarefaction of sorted-subset datasets indicated incomplete sequencing despite the large sequencing depth. Estimated clonotype richness was generally larger for naive than for memory subsets. Based on pairwise subsampling, the degree of clonotype sharing among donors was expected to be affected by sequencing depth. Across a handful of donors, approximately 5% of naive CD4, more than 3% of naive CD8, 2% to 2.5% of memory CD4, and about 0.44% of memory CD8 clonotypes were shared. Compared with non-shared clonotypes, the clonotypes found in all four sorted-subset donors had higher generation probabilities.

The germline V gene specifies SGHNT as CDR1 and YENEEA as CDR2. The CDR3 has 13 amino acids, counting the end cysteine and phenylalanine. The DNA shown is the 39-base CDR3, in frame from base 1. V sheds 5 bases and J sheds 5 bases, leaving 10 bases between their ends. Healthy HIV-negative adults with no recently reported acute infections or vaccinations were included as donors. Only Caucasian adults living in Nashville, Tennessee, USA were represented among the donors. CD4+ T cells were enriched through magnetic negative selection, after which naive cells were positively selected on CD45RA and the remaining negative fraction served as the memory subset. After blood collection by leukapheresis, PBMCs were isolated using Ficoll-Histopaque density gradient centrifugation and then cryopreserved in the vapor phase of liquid nitrogen. Analytical flow cytometry was used to check the purity and quantity of every magnetically sorted T cell population. Genomic DNA was isolated from every sorted fraction and measured by UV absorbance on a Nanodrop 2000c.

Comment on this clone: It lacks a known antigen. Within one base of it there is no much larger clone, and no base qualities were kept.

TCR CDR3 regions were amplified from genomic DNA by multiplex PCR using the deep immunoSEQ assay. For each cell subset, the extracted genomic DNA was distributed evenly across all wells of several immunoSEQ 96-well plates, and each plate served as one replicate. For sorted subsets, 150 to 250 ng of genomic DNA, equivalent to about 30,000 T cell genomes, went into each replicate PCR. Purified libraries were quantified with a Qubit 3.0 fluorometer, sized on a Bioanalyzer 2100, and re-quantified with the KAPA Library Quantification kit. Every immunoSEQ 96-well plate was sequenced on a dedicated single-read 150-cycle Illumina NextSeq 550 flow cell. The authors' analysis ran thus. The immunoSEQ output contained only junctional sequences without quality scores, so filtering could not match that applied to full-length reads. To assign V/J genes and CDR3, sequences were annotated using PyIR, a Python wrapper for IgBLAST v1.9, with IMGT germline references. Reads with weak V/J assignments (E-value above 1e-6), missing CDR3, stop codons, out-of-frame junctions, or ambiguous translated residues were removed. V3J clonotypes were defined as sequences sharing an identical inferred V gene, J gene, and CDR3 amino acid sequence. The percentage overlap between two repertoires was calculated by dividing the number of shared unique clonotypes by the size of the smaller repertoire. RTK rarefaction, the Chao1 estimator, and Recon v2.1 estimates of unobserved clonotypes were used to assess repertoire richness. Generation probabilities for all TCRbeta clonotypes obtained by the gDNA method from a handful of donors were computed using OLGA. Drawn from immuneACCESS, this table holds only the in-frame rearrangements with V and J called that TCRdb kept. Clones are partly lost; checked studies trace under half to an unresolved V gene and leave the rest unexplained. V, J and clone size derive from that table, while D and trimming were established from the DNA sequence. The sample table records under 1,100,000 clones; about 75% of these occur just once. Approximately 1.5% of the sample is held by the ten biggest clonotypes.

In this chain, TRBV11-3 is recombined with TRBJ2-1, with the D assignment possibly TRBD1 or TRBD2, given 5 matching bases for each. This sequence was found in a man aged 18 to 30 in good health. The sample consisted of memory CD4+ T cells sorted from blood. The cell subset or site tag for this specimen amounts to: CD45RA-negative fraction. This receptor carries the CDR3 CASSRDEDNEQFF. The sequenced DNA: TGTGCCAGCAGCCGGGACGAAGACAATGAGCAGTTCTTC.